The clone carrying this TCR beta chain was detected many times. Its specificity is not known. This entry comes from a study of blood T cells in healthy people across ages. Sample-barcoded 5' priming and a J-beta primer mix drove a second PCR of about 6 to 11 cycles. All samples gave at least 2.5 million CDR3-containing paired-end reads. TCRdb reprocessed the 5' RACE reads via MiXCR and lists one record per CDR3 protein. The sample lists some 1.7 million distinct CDR3 sequences; approximately 28% were seen once. Trimming pared 5 bases from V and 2 bases from J, leaving 13 bases between. This CDR3 is 13 amino acids long. Germline-derived CDR1 and CDR2 are SQVTM and ANQGSEA. Study-level results: Percentage of naive T cells showed a strong correlation with TCR beta diversity.

The chain recombines TRBV29-1 with TRBJ2-7; the D gene is possibly TRBD1 (5 bases). Sequencing used blood. This TCR was recovered from a woman under 40 in good health. DNA of the CDR3: TGCAGCGTTTCTAGGGGCCCCACCTACGAGCAGTACTTC. It specifies CSVSRGPTYEQYF.